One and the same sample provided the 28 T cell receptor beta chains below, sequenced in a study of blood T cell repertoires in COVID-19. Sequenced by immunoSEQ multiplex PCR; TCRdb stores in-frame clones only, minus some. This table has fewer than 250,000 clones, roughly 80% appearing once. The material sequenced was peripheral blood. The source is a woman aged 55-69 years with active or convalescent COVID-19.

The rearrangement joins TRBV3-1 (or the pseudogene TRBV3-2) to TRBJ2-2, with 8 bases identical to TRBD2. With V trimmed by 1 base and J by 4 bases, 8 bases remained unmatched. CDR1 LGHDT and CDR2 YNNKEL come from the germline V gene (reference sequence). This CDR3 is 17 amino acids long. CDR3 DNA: TGTGCCAGCAGCCAAGGGCTCGGGGGGGCGAGCACCGGGGAGCTGTTTTTT. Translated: CASSQGLGGASTGELFF.

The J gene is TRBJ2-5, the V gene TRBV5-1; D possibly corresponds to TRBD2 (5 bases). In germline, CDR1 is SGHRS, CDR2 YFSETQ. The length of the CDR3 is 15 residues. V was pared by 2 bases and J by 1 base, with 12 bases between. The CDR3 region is CASSFRPSSQETQYF. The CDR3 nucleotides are TGCGCCAGCAGCTTTAGGCCTAGCAGCCAAGAGACCCAGTACTTC.

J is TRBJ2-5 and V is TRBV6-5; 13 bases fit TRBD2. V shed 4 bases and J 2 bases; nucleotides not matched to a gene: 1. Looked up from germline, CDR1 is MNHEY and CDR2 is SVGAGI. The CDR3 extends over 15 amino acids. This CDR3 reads CASSWGLAGQETQYF. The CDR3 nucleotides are TGTGCCAGCAGTTGGGGACTAGCGGGACAAGAGACCCAGTACTTC.

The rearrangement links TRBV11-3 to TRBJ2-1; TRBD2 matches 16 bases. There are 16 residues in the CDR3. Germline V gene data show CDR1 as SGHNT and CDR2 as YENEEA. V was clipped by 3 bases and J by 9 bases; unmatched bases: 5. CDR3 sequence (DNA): TGTGCCAGCAGCTTCCCGGGACTAGCGGGAGGGGGTGAGCAGTTCTTC. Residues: CASSFPGLAGGGEQFF.

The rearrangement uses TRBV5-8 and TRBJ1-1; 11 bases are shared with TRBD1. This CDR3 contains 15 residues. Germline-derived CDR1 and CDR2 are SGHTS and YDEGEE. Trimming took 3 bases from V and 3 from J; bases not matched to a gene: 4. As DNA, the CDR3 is TGTGCCAGCAGCTCGAGGACAGGGGGCTACACTGAAGCTTTCTTT. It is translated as CASSSRTGGYTEAFF.

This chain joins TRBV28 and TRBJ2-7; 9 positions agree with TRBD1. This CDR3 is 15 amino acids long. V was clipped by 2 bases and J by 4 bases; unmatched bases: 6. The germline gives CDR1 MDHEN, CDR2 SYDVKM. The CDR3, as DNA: TGTGCCAGCAGTTTAAGGGGACAGGGTTTATACGAGCAGTACGTC. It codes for CASSLRGQGLYEQYV.

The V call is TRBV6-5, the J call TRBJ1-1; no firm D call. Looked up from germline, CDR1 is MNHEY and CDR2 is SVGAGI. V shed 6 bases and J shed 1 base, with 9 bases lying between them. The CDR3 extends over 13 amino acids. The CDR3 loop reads CASRRNGNTEAFF. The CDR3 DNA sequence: TGTGCCAGCAGACGAAACGGGAACACTGAAGCTTTCTTT.

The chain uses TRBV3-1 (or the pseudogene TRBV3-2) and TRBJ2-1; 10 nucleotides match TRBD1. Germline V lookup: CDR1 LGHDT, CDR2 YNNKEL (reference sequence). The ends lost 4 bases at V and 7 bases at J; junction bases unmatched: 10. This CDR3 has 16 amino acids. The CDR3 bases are TGTGCCAGCAGCCGCGACCCCGGACAGGGGGGTAATGAGCAGTTCTTC. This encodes CASSRDPGQGGNEQFF.

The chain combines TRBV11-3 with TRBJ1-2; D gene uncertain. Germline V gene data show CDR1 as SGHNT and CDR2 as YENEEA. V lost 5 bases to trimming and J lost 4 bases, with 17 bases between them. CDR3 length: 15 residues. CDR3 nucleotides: TGTGCCAGCAGCCCTCTTCCGGGGAACCTCTATGGCTACACCTTC. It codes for CASSPLPGNLYGYTF.

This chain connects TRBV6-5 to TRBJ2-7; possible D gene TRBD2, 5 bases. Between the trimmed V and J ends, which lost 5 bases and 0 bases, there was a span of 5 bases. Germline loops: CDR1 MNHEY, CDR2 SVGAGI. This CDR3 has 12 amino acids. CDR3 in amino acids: CASSRGSYEQYF. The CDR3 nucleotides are TGTGCCAGCAGTCGGGGCTCCTACGAGCAGTACTTC.

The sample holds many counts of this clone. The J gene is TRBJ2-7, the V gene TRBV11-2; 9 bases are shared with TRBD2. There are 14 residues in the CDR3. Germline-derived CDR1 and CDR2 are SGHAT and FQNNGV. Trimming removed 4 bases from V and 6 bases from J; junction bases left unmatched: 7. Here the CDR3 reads CASSSIAGVFEQYF. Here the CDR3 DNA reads TGTGCCAGCAGCTCCATAGCGGGAGTCTTCGAGCAGTACTTC.

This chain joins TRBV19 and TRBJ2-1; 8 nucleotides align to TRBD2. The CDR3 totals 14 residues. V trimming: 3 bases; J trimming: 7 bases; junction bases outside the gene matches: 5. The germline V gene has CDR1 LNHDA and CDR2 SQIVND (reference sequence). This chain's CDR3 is CASSIWRGVNEQFF. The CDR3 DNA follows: TGTGCCAGTAGTATCTGGCGGGGGGTGAATGAGCAGTTCTTC.

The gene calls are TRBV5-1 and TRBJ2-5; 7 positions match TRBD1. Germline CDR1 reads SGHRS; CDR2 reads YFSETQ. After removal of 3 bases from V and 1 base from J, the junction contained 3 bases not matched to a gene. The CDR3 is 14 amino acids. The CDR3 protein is CASSSYRGQETQYF. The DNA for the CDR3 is TGCGCCAGCAGCTCTTACAGGGGCCAAGAGACCCAGTACTTC.

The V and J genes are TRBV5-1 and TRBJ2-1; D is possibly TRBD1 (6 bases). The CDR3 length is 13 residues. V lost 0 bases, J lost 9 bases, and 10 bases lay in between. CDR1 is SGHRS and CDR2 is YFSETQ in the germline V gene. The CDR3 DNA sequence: TGCGCCAGCAGCTTGGACAGGGTCAGTGAGCAGTTCTTC. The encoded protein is CASSLDRVSEQFF.

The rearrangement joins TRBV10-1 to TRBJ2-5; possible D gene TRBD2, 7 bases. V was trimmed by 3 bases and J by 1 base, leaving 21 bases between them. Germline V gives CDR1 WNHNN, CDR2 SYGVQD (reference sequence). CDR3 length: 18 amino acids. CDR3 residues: CASSDGFRGGRIQETQYF. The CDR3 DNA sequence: TGCGCCAGCAGTGATGGCTTTAGGGGGGGACGCATCCAAGAGACCCAGTACTTC.

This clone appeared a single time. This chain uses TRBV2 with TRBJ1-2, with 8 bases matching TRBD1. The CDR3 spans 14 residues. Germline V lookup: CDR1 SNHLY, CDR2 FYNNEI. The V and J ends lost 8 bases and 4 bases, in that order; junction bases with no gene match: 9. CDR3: CASGRTGQGYGYTF. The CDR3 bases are TGTGCCAGCGGGCGGACAGGGCAGGGCTATGGCTACACCTTC.

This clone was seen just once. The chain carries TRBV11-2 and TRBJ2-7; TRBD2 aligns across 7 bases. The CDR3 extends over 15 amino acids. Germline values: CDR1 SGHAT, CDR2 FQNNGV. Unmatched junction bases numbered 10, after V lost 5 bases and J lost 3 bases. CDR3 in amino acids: CASSPNPGGNYEQYV. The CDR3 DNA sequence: TGTGCCAGCAGCCCTAACCCCGGGGGGAACTACGAGCAGTACGTC.

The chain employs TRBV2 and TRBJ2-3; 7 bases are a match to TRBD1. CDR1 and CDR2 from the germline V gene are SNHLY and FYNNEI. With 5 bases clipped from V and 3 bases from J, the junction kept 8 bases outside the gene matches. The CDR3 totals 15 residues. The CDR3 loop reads CASSWATGSTDTQYF. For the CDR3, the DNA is TGTGCCAGCAGTTGGGCGACAGGGTCGACAGATACGCAGTATTTT.

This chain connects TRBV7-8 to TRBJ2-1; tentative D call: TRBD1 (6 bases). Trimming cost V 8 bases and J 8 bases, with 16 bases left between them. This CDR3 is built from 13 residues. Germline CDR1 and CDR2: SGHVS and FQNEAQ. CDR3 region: CASAAVGAYEQFF. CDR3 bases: TGTGCCAGCGCGGCTGTGGGGGCTTATGAGCAGTTCTTC.

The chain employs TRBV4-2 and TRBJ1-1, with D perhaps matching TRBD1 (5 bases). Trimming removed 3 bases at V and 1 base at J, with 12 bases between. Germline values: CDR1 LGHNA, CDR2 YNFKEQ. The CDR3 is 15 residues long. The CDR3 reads CASSQGGRANTEAFF. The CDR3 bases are TGTGCCAGCAGCCAGGGGGGACGGGCGAACACTGAAGCTTTCTTT.

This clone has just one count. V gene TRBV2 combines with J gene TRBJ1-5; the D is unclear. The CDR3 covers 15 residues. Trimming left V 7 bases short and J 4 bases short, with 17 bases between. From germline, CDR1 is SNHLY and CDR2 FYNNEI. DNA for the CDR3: TGTGCCAGCAATCGAGAGGGCGGTAGGAATCAGCCCCAGCATTTT. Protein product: CASNREGGRNQPQHF.

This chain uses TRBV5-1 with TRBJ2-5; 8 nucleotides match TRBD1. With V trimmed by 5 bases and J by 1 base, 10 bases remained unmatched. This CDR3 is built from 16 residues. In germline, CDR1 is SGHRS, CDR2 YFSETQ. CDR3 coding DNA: TGCGCCAGCAGAAATGCTGGGACAGGCCCCCAAGAGACCCAGTACTTC. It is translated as CASRNAGTGPQETQYF.

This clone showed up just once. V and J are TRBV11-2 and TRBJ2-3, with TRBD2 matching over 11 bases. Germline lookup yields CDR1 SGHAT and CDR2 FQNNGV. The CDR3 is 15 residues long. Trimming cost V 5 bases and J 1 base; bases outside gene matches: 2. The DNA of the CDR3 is TGTGCCAGCAGCCCGACTAGCGGGGGCACAGATACGCAGTATTTT. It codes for CASSPTSGGTDTQYF.

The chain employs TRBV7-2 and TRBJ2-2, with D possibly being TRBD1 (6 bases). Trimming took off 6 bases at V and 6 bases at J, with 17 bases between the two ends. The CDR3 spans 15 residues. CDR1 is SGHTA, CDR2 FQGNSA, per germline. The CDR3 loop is CASRSTGLGAGELFF. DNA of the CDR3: TGTGCCAGCAGGTCTACAGGGCTTGGGGCCGGGGAGCTGTTTTTT.

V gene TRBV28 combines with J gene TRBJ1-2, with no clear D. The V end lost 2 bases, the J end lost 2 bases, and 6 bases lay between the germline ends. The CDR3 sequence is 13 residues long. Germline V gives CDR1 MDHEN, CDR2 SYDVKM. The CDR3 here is CASSLAGNYGYTF. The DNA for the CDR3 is TGTGCCAGCAGTTTAGCCGGGAACTATGGCTACACCTTC.

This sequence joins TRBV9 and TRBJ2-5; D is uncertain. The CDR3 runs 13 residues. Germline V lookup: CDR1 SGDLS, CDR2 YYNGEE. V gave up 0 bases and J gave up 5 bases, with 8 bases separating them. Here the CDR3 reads CASSVAPVETQYF. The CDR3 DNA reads TGTGCCAGCAGCGTAGCCCCGGTGGAGACCCAGTACTTC.

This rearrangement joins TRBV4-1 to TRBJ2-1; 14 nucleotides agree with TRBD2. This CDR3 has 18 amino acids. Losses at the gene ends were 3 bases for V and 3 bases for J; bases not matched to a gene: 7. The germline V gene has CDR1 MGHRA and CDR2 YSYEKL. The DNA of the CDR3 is TGCGCCAGCAGCCACAGACTAGCGGGAGGGCCATACTACAATGAGCAGTTCTTC. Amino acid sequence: CASSHRLAGGPYYNEQFF.

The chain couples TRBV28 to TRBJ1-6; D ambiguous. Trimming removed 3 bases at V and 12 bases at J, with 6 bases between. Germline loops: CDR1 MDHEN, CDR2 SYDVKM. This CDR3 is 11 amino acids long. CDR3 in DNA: TGTGCCAGCAGTTTTGATAGACCCCTCCACTTT. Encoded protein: CASSFDRPLHF.